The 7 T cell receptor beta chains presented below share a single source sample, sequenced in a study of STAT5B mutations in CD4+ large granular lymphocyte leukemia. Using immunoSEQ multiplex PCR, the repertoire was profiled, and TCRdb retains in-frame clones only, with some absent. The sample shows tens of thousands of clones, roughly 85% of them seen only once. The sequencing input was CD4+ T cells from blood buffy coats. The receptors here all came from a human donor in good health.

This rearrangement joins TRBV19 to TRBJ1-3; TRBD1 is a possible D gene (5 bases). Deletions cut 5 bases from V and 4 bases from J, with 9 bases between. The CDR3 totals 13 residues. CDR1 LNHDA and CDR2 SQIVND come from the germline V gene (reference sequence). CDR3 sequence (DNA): TGTGCCAGTAGTCCTCGGACAGGAAACACCATATATTTT. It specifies CASSPRTGNTIYF. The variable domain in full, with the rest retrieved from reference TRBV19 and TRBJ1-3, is DGGITQSPKYLFRKEGQNVTLSCEQNLNHDAMYWYRQDPGQGLRLIYYSQIVNDFQKGDIAEGYSVSREKKESFPLTVTSAQKNPTAFYLCASSPRTGNTIYFGEGSWLTVV.

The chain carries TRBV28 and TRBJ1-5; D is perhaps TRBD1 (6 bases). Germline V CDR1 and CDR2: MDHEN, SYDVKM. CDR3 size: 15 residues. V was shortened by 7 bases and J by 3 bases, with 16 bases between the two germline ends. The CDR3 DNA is TGTGCCAGCATCACCCCCAGGGGCGTCAATCAGCCCCAGCATTTT. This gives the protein CASITPRGVNQPQHF.

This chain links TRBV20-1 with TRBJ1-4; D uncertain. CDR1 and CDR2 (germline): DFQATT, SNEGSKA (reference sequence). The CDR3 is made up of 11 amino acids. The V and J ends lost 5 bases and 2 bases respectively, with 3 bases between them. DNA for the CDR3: TGCAGTGCTCTGACTAATGAAAAACTGTTTTTT. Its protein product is CSALTNEKLFF.

For the CDR3, the DNA is TGTGCCACCAGCAGGGGGGCCGTTCCTCGGGTGGCAGATACGCAGTATTTT. Residues: CATSRGAVPRVADTQYF. The chain uses TRBV15 and TRBJ2-3, with TRBD1 as a possible D gene (6 bases). Germline loops: CDR1 LNHNV, CDR2 YYDKDF (reference sequence). The CDR3 length is 17 residues. Trimming stripped 3 bases from V and 4 bases from J, with 20 bases between.

CDR3 protein: CASSIGHRLNEQYF. CDR3 nucleotides: TGTGCCAGTAGTATAGGGCACCGACTAAACGAGCAGTACTTC. The chain couples TRBV19 to TRBJ2-7; TRBD2 might be the D (5 bases). CDR3 length: 14 residues. V was cut by 1 base and J by 5 bases, with 12 bases left in between. In germline, CDR1 is LNHDA, CDR2 SQIVND (reference sequence).

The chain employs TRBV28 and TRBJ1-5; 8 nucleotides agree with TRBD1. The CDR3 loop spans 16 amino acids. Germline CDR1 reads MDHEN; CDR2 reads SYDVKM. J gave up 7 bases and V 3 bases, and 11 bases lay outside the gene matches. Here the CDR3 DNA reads TGTGCCAGCAGTTTCCCCCAAGGACAGGGCGGACAGCCCCAGCATTTT. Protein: CASSFPQGQGGQPQHF.

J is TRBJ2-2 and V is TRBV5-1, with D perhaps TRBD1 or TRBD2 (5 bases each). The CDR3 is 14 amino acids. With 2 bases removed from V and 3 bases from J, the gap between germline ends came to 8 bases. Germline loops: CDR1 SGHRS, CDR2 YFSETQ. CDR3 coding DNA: TGCGCCAGCAGCTTTAGGGACGACACCGGGGAGCTGTTTTTT. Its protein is CASSFRDDTGELFF. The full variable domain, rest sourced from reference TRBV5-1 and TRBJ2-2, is KAGVTQTPRYLIKTRGQQVTLSCSPISGHRSVSWYQQTPGQGLQFLFEYFSETQRNKGNFPGRFSGRQFSNSRSEMNVSTLELGDSALYLCASSFRDDTGELFFGEGSRLTVL.